The 10 T cell receptor beta chains listed next were all sequenced from one sample in a study of OX40 agonist ivuxolimab in advanced cancers. Sequenced by immunoSEQ multiplex PCR; TCRdb stores in-frame clones only, minus some. The sample has about 64,000 clones, around 90% seen once. This specimen was CD4+ or CD8+ T cells sorted from blood, taken in a trial of the OX40 agonist ivuxolimab. The receptors derive from an adult with an advanced solid tumor such as melanoma, head and neck, liver or kidney cancer.

The chain links TRBV5-4 to TRBJ2-1, with 8 bases identical to TRBD2. Germline V gene lookup returns CDR1 SGHNT and CDR2 YYREEE (reference sequence). V was clipped by 4 bases and J by 3 bases; unmatched bases: 3. CDR3 length equals 14 residues. The CDR3 spells CASSHSGDYNEQFF. In DNA, the CDR3 is TGTGCCAGCAGCCATAGCGGGGACTACAATGAGCAGTTCTTC.

The V gene is TRBV18, the J gene TRBJ2-2; 9 positions match TRBD2. The CDR3 sequence is 15 residues long. The V gene end was trimmed by 3 bases and the J gene end by 8 bases; junction bases not matched to a gene: 7. CDR1 is KGHSH and CDR2 is LQKENI in the germline V gene. The CDR3 sequence is CASSPGLAERGELFF. As DNA, the CDR3 is TGTGCCAGCTCACCGGGACTAGCTGAGCGGGGGGAGCTGTTTTTT.

The chain combines TRBV5-1 with TRBJ1-4, with no clear D. V lost 4 bases, J lost 4 bases, and 14 bases lay in between. The CDR3 totals 15 residues. Looked up from germline, CDR1 is SGHRS and CDR2 is YFSETQ. The CDR3 here is CASSQREGDNEKLFF. The CDR3 nucleotides are TGCGCCAGCAGCCAGCGGGAGGGTGATAATGAAAAACTGTTTTTT.

V is TRBV6-6 and J is TRBJ1-1; D might be TRBD1 (6 bases). The CDR3 extends over 14 amino acids. V was cut by 0 bases and J by 1 base, with 6 bases left in between. The germline gives CDR1 MNHNY, CDR2 SVGAGI (reference sequence). This chain's CDR3 is CASSYSTGNTEAFF. CDR3 DNA: TGTGCCAGCAGTTACTCGACAGGGAACACTGAAGCTTTCTTT.

A remark on this clone: Possible read error: a much larger clone is one base away. V and J are TRBV19 and TRBJ2-7; 7 nucleotides align to TRBD1. Germline values: CDR1 LNHDA, CDR2 SQIVND (reference sequence). The CDR3 covers 14 residues. In DNA form, the CDR3 reads TGTGCCAATAGTGACAAGGGGGCCTCCTACGAGCAGTACTTC. Translated, it gives CANSDKGASYEQYF.

The chain couples TRBV28 to TRBJ2-3, with D hard to call. This CDR3 contains 13 residues. Trimming shortened V by 5 bases and J by 4 bases, and 10 bases separated the two germline ends. Germline V lookup: CDR1 MDHEN, CDR2 SYDVKM. The CDR3 loop is CASSGSAPDTQYF. CDR3 nucleotide sequence: TGTGCCAGCAGTGGTTCCGCCCCAGATACGCAGTATTTT.

This chain uses TRBV11-3 with TRBJ2-2; D may be TRBD1 (7 bases). The CDR3 loop spans 16 amino acids. V lost 5 bases, J lost 4 bases, and 17 bases lay in between. The V gene's germline CDR1 is SGHNT and CDR2 YENEEA. In DNA, the CDR3 is TGTGCCAGCAGCCTTAGGGGGCAGGGGGGCACCGGGGAGCTGTTTTTT. Protein sequence: CASSLRGQGGTGELFF. Together with reference TRBV11-3 and TRBJ2-2, the CDR3 gives the full variable domain: EAGVVQSPRYKIIEKKQPVAFWCNPISGHNTLYWYLQNLGQGPELLIRYENEEAVDDSQLPKDRFSAERLKGVDSTLKIQPAELGDSAVYLCASSLRGQGGTGELFFGEGSRLTVL.

This chain links TRBV7-2 with TRBJ2-7; 7 bases align to TRBD1. V shed 0 bases, J shed 2 bases, and the junction held 4 bases outside the gene matches. Germline CDR1 and CDR2: SGHTA and FQGNSA. This CDR3 has 15 residues. Written as DNA, the CDR3 is TGTGCCAGCAGCTTAGCGGTCGGGACAGCCTACGAGCAGTACTTC. Protein sequence: CASSLAVGTAYEQYF.

The chain uses TRBV28 and TRBJ2-3, with D possibly matching TRBD2 (5 bases). The CDR3 sequence is 14 residues long. Trimming shortened V by 0 bases and J by 5 bases, and 9 bases separated the two germline ends. The germline gives CDR1 MDHEN, CDR2 SYDVKM. The CDR3 loop is CASSLWEEEDTQYF. The CDR3 DNA is TGTGCCAGCAGTTTATGGGAGGAGGAAGATACGCAGTATTTT.

The CDR3 here is CAIHGGYSNQPQHF. Here the CDR3 DNA reads TGTGCCATCCACGGGGGATATAGCAATCAGCCCCAGCATTTT. The chain is built from TRBV6-5 and TRBJ1-5; D is perhaps TRBD1 (5 bases). CDR1 and CDR2 from the germline V gene are MNHEY and SVGAGI. Trimming took off 10 bases at V and 0 bases at J, with 13 bases between the two ends. This CDR3 comprises 14 residues.